The 25 T cell receptor beta chains below all came from one sample that was sequenced in a study of patients and donors after allogeneic stem cell transplantation. MiXCR, run by TCRdb on the RT-PCR reads, gives a single entry per CDR3 protein. The sample consists of approximately 430,000 distinct CDR3 sequences, under 20% of them appearing once. Sequenced material: blood, either unsorted or a sorted T cell fraction (not recorded which). The receptors come from a human donor who was either an allogeneic HSCT recipient or a stem cell or donor lymphocyte infusion donor (not recorded which). It is not recorded whose cells these are; they may come from a transplant donor.

The CDR3 sequence is CASSPPLAGGHEQYF. In DNA form, the CDR3 reads TGTGCCAGCAGCCCCCCGCTAGCGGGAGGTCACGAGCAGTACTTC. The chain links TRBV7-6 to TRBJ2-7; the match to TRBD2 covers 11 bases. In germline, CDR1 is SGHVS, CDR2 FNYEAQ. This CDR3 contains 15 residues. The junction had 8 bases not matched to a gene; V was cut back by 5 bases and J by 5 bases. Together with reference TRBV7-6 and TRBJ2-7, the CDR3 gives the full variable domain: GAGVSQSPRYKVTKRGQDVALRCDPISGHVSLYWYRQALGQGPEFLTYFNYEAQQDKSGLPNDRFSAERPEGSISTLTIQRTEQRDSAMYRCASSPPLAGGHEQYFGPGTRLTVT.

The chain recombines TRBV20-1 with TRBJ2-1; 15 nucleotides line up with TRBD2. In germline, CDR1 is DFQATT, CDR2 SNEGSKA (reference sequence). This CDR3 is built from 16 residues. V dropped 5 bases and J dropped 11; count of bases not matched to a gene: 13. The CDR3 loop is CSASLGLAGGPLQQFF. The CDR3 DNA sequence: TGCAGTGCTTCCTTGGGACTAGCGGGAGGTCCTCTACAGCAGTTCTTC.

This clonotype was picked up many times. The chain employs TRBV29-1 and TRBJ2-7; 9 nucleotides agree with TRBD2. The V and J ends lost 7 bases and 1 base, in that order; junction bases with no gene match: 2. Per the germline V gene, CDR1 is SQVTM and CDR2 is ANQGSEA. The CDR3 runs to 12 residues. The CDR3 loop is CSGLADSYEQYF. Here the CDR3 DNA reads TGCAGCGGACTAGCGGATTCCTACGAGCAGTACTTC.

About this clonotype: The CDR3 does not end in the conserved phenylalanine or tryptophan, so this is likely a read error. V usage is TRBV4-3 and J usage is TRBJ1-4, with D unclear. With 0 bases removed from V and 0 bases from J, the gap between germline ends came to 11 bases. The CDR3 extends over 17 amino acids. Germline V gives CDR1 LGHNA, CDR2 YSLEER. Here the CDR3 reads CASSQDRVSATNEKLFL. The CDR3 nucleotides are TGCGCCAGCAGCCAAGATCGGGTTTCGGCAACTAATGAAAAACTGTTTTTA.

The chain uses TRBV5-1 and TRBJ1-2; 7 bases are a match to TRBD1. CDR3 length equals 13 residues. V gave up 4 bases and J gave up 6 bases; unmatched junction bases: 6. The germline gives CDR1 SGHRS, CDR2 YFSETQ. CDR3 nucleotide sequence: TGCGCCAGCAGCACGGACAGGCTTGATGGCTACACCTTC. This gives the protein CASSTDRLDGYTF.

CDR3 region: CASSQDEGQGAGELFF. DNA for the CDR3: TGCGCCAGCAGCCAAGATGAGGGACAGGGGGCCGGGGAGCTGTTTTTT. The rearrangement links TRBV4-1 to TRBJ2-2; 11 bases match TRBD1. From germline, CDR1 is MGHRA and CDR2 YSYEKL. Trimming removed 0 bases from V and 6 bases from J; junction bases left unmatched: 3. The CDR3 totals 16 residues.

This clonotype was seen only a few times. This sequence joins TRBV5-8 and TRBJ2-5; TRBD2 aligns across 11 bases. The CDR3 contains 15 residues. The J segment lost 2 bases and the V segment lost 0 bases, leaving 0 bases of the junction unmatched. Germline V gene sequence: CDR1 SGHTS, CDR2 YDEGEE. CDR3 sequence (DNA): TGTGCCAGCAGCTTGGGGACTAGCGGGCAAGAGACCCAGTACTTC. Residues: CASSLGTSGQETQYF.

This clonotype has at least ten counts. The rearrangement uses TRBV15 and TRBJ1-4; D remains ambiguous. The V end lost 2 bases, the J end lost 8 bases, and 3 bases lay between the germline ends. Germline loops: CDR1 LNHNV, CDR2 YYDKDF (reference sequence). This CDR3 has 11 amino acids. The CDR3 sequence is CATSRLEKLFF. Here the CDR3 DNA reads TGTGCCACCAGCAGACTCGAAAAACTGTTTTTT.

The rearrangement links TRBV19 to TRBJ2-1; D may be TRBD1 (6 bases). Germline V CDR1 and CDR2: LNHDA, SQIVND (reference sequence). The CDR3 spans 13 residues. The V and J ends lost 1 base and 9 bases respectively, with 10 bases between them. The CDR3 sequence is CASSIGGTSEQFF. The CDR3 nucleotides read TGTGCCAGTAGTATAGGGGGGACAAGTGAGCAGTTCTTC.

This clonotype was counted a few times. The V gene is TRBV30, the J gene TRBJ1-6; D unclear. This CDR3 contains 13 residues. CDR1 is GTSNPN and CDR2 is SVGIG in the germline V gene (reference sequence). V lost 5 bases and J lost 4, with 9 bases in between. CDR3 DNA: TGTGCCTGGGCGACCGATTATAATTCACCCCTCCACTTT. This gives the protein CAWATDYNSPLHF.

The genes are TRBV24-1 and TRBJ2-1, with 13 nucleotides matching TRBD2. The V gene's germline CDR1 is KGHDR and CDR2 SFDVKD. V lost 5 bases and J lost 9; bases outside the gene matches: 6. This CDR3 is built from 15 residues. The CDR3 reads CATSGPGTSGIEQFF. Written as DNA, the CDR3 is TGTGCCACCAGTGGCCCCGGGACTAGCGGGATTGAGCAGTTCTTC.

The J gene is TRBJ2-7, the V gene TRBV9; possibly TRBD1 for D (5 bases). The CDR3 extends over 14 amino acids. Germline CDR1 SGDLS, CDR2 YYNGEE. With 3 bases removed from V and 4 bases from J, the gap between germline ends came to 14 bases. In DNA form, the CDR3 reads TGTGCCAGCAGCGACTCGCCGACAGAATACGAGCAGTACTTC. It codes for CASSDSPTEYEQYF.

This clonotype was seen a few times. The chain recombines TRBV24-1 with TRBJ1-2; D is perhaps TRBD1 (5 bases). CDR3 length equals 14 residues. V lost 4 bases and J lost 5, with 13 bases in between. Germline CDR1 and CDR2: KGHDR and SFDVKD. The CDR3 nucleotides are TGTGCCACCAGTGAGGGGACGGTTAATTATGGCTACACCTTC. It encodes CATSEGTVNYGYTF.

There are many counts of this clonotype. The rearrangement links TRBV5-1 to TRBJ2-1; TRBD2 agrees at 8 bases. The CDR3 totals 16 residues. J gave up 12 bases and V 3 bases, and 17 bases lay outside the gene matches. Germline lookup yields CDR1 SGHRS and CDR2 YFSETQ. The CDR3 sequence: CASSSMDSRTSLGQFF. DNA of the CDR3: TGCGCCAGCAGCTCAATGGACAGCCGGACTAGCCTGGGGCAGTTCTTC. Filled out from reference TRBV5-1 and TRBJ2-1, the complete variable domain reads KAGVTQTPRYLIKTRGQQVTLSCSPISGHRSVSWYQQTPGQGLQFLFEYFSETQRNKGNFPGRFSGRQFSNSRSEMNVSTLELGDSALYLCASSSMDSRTSLGQFFGPGTRLTVL.

This clonotype was detected many times. The chain links TRBV12-3 or TRBV12-4 to TRBJ1-1, with TRBD1 identical over 7 bases. After removal of 6 bases from V and 1 base from J, the junction contained 5 bases not matched to a gene. This CDR3 comprises 14 residues. CDR3 sequence reads: CASSQGQSNTEAFF. CDR3 DNA sequence: TGTGCCAGCAGCCAGGGACAGTCGAACACTGAAGCTTTCTTT.

In DNA, the CDR3 is TGTGCCAGCAGCGTCGACCTTCGTAGCGGGATTAAGTCAAATGAGCAGTTCTTC. This translates into CASSVDLRSGIKSNEQFF. This chain joins TRBV9 and TRBJ2-1, with 8 positions matching TRBD2. Germline V lookup: CDR1 SGDLS, CDR2 YYNGEE. Germline trimming cut 2 bases from V and 7 bases from J; bases unmatched to any gene: 17. CDR3 length equals 18 residues.

This clonotype was counted between two and nine times. V is TRBV20-1 and J is TRBJ2-3; a possible D gene is TRBD2 (6 bases). CDR3 length equals 14 residues. The germline gives CDR1 DFQATT, CDR2 SNEGSKA (reference sequence). V gave up 1 base and J gave up 1 base, with 9 bases separating them. In DNA, the CDR3 is TGCAGTGCTAGAGTTCGCGGGGGCACAGATACGCAGTATTTT. This encodes CSARVRGGTDTQYF.

The chain uses TRBV6-2 or TRBV6-3 and TRBJ1-5, with 7 bases aligning to TRBD1. CDR1 is MNHEY, CDR2 SVGEGT, per germline. The CDR3 length is 16 residues. Trimming at V came to 2 bases and at J to 3 bases, leaving 7 bases not matched to a gene. The CDR3 loop is CASSYRRQGSNQPQHF. The CDR3 region has the DNA TGTGCCAGCAGTTACCGGAGACAGGGATCCAATCAGCCCCAGCATTTT.

The chain employs TRBV7-9 and TRBJ1-1; D unclear. This CDR3 is 13 amino acids long. Deletions cut 2 bases from V and 8 bases from J, with 12 bases between. Germline assignment: CDR1 SEHNR and CDR2 FQNEAQ (reference sequence). CDR3 loop: CASSLMDGIEAFF. The CDR3 DNA reads as TGTGCCAGCAGCTTAATGGACGGAATAGAAGCTTTCTTT.

This clonotype occurred a few times. The V gene is TRBV20-1, the J gene TRBJ2-7; D is perhaps TRBD2 (5 bases). CDR3 length equals 16 residues. V dropped 0 bases and J dropped 3 bases, with 18 bases sitting between them. In germline, CDR1 is DFQATT, CDR2 SNEGSKA (reference sequence). The CDR3 DNA reads TGCAGTGCTAGAGACGGTTTTAGGCTAGCAGACTACGAGCAGTACTTC. The encoded protein is CSARDGFRLADYEQYF.

In its sample, this clonotype was seen a few times. The chain joins TRBV2 to TRBJ2-1; D perhaps matches TRBD2 (5 bases). Germline-derived CDR1 and CDR2 are SNHLY and FYNNEI. The V end lost 8 bases, the J end lost 15 bases, and 17 bases lay between the germline ends. There are 11 residues in the CDR3. The CDR3 coding sequence is TGTGCCAGCTTGTCGGACTTGATAGCGTTCTTC. This translates into CASLSDLIAFF.

For the CDR3, the DNA is TGCAGCGTTGAAAGGTACCTTGAAGCTTTCTTT. Its translation: CSVERYLEAFF. The chain couples TRBV29-1 to TRBJ1-1; D gene ambiguous. V shed 2 bases and J shed 7 bases, with 8 bases lying between them. This CDR3 is 11 amino acids long. CDR1 is SQVTM, CDR2 ANQGSEA, per germline.

The CDR3 nucleotides read TGTGCCAGCAGTCCCTACCGGGACAGGGCCTCTGGAAACACCATATATTTT. It codes for CASSPYRDRASGNTIYF. This sequence joins TRBV12-3 or TRBV12-4 and TRBJ1-3; 9 nucleotides line up with TRBD1. The V segment lost 5 bases and the J segment 0 bases; nucleotides outside the gene matches: 8. The CDR3 is made up of 17 amino acids.

The chain uses TRBV29-1 and TRBJ1-1, with D possibly TRBD1 on 5 matching bases. Germline CDR1 SQVTM, CDR2 ANQGSEA. The length of the CDR3 is 12 residues. The V end was cut by 3 bases, the J end by 6 bases, with 11 bases between. The CDR3 nucleotides read TGCAGCGTTGACGGGGGTATTGCTGAAGCTTTCTTT. Its protein product is CSVDGGIAEAFF.

Many counts were recorded for this clonotype. V usage is TRBV7-9 and J usage is TRBJ1-2; 10 nucleotides agree with TRBD1. CDR3 length: 16 residues. V lost 4 bases and J lost 6; bases outside the gene matches: 11. The germline gives CDR1 SEHNR, CDR2 FQNEAQ (reference sequence). CDR3 bases: TGTGCCAGCAGCTCCTACCCGGGACAGGGGATAAATGGCTACACCTTC. Its translation: CASSSYPGQGINGYTF.